One and the same sample provided the 10 T cell receptor beta chains below, sequenced in a study of T-cell memory formation after mild COVID-19. MiXCR, applied by TCRdb to the 5' RACE reads, yields one record per CDR3 protein. This table holds 550,000 to 600,000 distinct CDR3 sequences, 20% to 25% found once. Sample: PBMCs or a T cell subset sorted from them (not recorded which). The receptor source for this set is an adult woman who had mild COVID-19 (a few samples of this study predate the infection). Cell type and time point are not known.

This sequence joins TRBV29-1 and TRBJ1-1; 7 bases map to TRBD1. V was pared by 2 bases and J by 1 base, with 7 bases of the junction left unmatched. CDR1 is SQVTM, CDR2 ANQGSEA, per germline. The CDR3 is 15 residues long. The CDR3 nucleotides read TGCAGCGTTGAAAGACAGGGTGGCGGGAACACTGAAGCTTTCTTT. Translating it yields CSVERQGGGNTEAFF.

V is TRBV5-1 and J is TRBJ2-2; D unresolved. The V end was cut by 0 bases, the J end by 4 bases, with 10 bases between. The CDR3 has 15 residues. Germline V gene sequence: CDR1 SGHRS, CDR2 YFSETQ. The DNA for the CDR3 is TGCGCCAGCAGCTTGGTGCAGACACCCACCGGGGAGCTGTTTTTT. Translation gives CASSLVQTPTGELFF. Complete variable domain (other parts from reference TRBV5-1 and TRBJ2-2): KAGVTQTPRYLIKTRGQQVTLSCSPISGHRSVSWYQQTPGQGLQFLFEYFSETQRNKGNFPGRFSGRQFSNSRSEMNVSTLELGDSALYLCASSLVQTPTGELFFGEGSRLTVL.

The V gene is TRBV6-6, the J gene TRBJ2-7; unclear D gene. Per the germline V gene, CDR1 is MNHNY and CDR2 is SVGAGI (reference sequence). The CDR3 covers 13 residues. With 5 bases removed from V and 4 bases from J, the gap between germline ends came to 12 bases. This CDR3 is CASSLEAMYEQYF. CDR3 in DNA: TGTGCCAGCAGTCTTGAAGCGATGTACGAGCAGTACTTC.

The table lists this clonotype with a few counts. V gene TRBV20-1 combines with J gene TRBJ2-3; D possibly matches TRBD1 or TRBD2 (5 bases each). Trimming left V 6 bases short and J 0 bases short, with 16 bases between. Germline CDR1 reads DFQATT; CDR2 reads SNEGSKA (reference sequence). The CDR3 covers 15 residues. The CDR3 sequence is CSAPTGWGSTDTQYF. The CDR3 bases are TGCAGTGCCCCCACGGGGTGGGGGAGCACAGATACGCAGTATTTT.

In DNA, the CDR3 is TGTGCCAGCAGCCTATCAAGACTAGCGGGACGTCATGAGCAGTTCTTC. Translation gives CASSLSRLAGRHEQFF. The chain links TRBV3-1 to TRBJ2-1; 11 bases line up with TRBD2. The V gene end was trimmed by 4 bases and the J gene end by 8 bases; junction bases not matched to a gene: 10. The germline V gene has CDR1 LGHDT and CDR2 YNNKEL (reference sequence). This CDR3 contains 16 residues.

The genes are TRBV15 and TRBJ1-4; 9 nucleotides match TRBD1. Unmatched junction bases numbered 9, after V lost 5 bases and J lost 8 bases. Germline V lookup: CDR1 LNHNV, CDR2 YYDKDF (reference sequence). This CDR3 spans 15 amino acids. CDR3 nucleotides: TGTGCCACCAGCCACCACAGGACAGGGGAGGAAAAACTGTTTTTT. It encodes CATSHHRTGEEKLFF.

There are a few counts of this clonotype. The V call is TRBV18, the J call TRBJ2-3; D possibly corresponds to TRBD1 (7 bases). Trimming removed 2 bases from V and 2 bases from J, with 11 bases in between. The V gene's germline CDR1 is KGHSH and CDR2 LQKENI. The CDR3 is 15 residues long. The CDR3 nucleotides read TGTGCCAGCTCACCAGCGGGACAGCACACAGATACGCAGTATTTT. Translating gives CASSPAGQHTDTQYF.

V gene TRBV6-5 combines with J gene TRBJ2-1, with 8 nucleotides matching TRBD2. Trimming at V came to 6 bases and at J to 6 bases, leaving 10 bases not matched to a gene. The length of the CDR3 is 15 residues. CDR1 is MNHEY and CDR2 is SVGAGI in the germline V gene. Here the CDR3 reads CASSRTSSPTNEQFF. DNA of the CDR3: TGTGCCAGCAGCAGGACTAGCTCCCCTACCAATGAGCAGTTCTTC.

This clonotype was observed a handful of times. The rearrangement joins TRBV2 to TRBJ2-5; the D gene is possibly TRBD1 (6 bases). From germline, CDR1 is SNHLY and CDR2 FYNNEI. The CDR3 runs to 14 residues. V was cut by 6 bases and J by 2 bases, with 13 bases left in between. The CDR3 sequence: CASRAGRGQETQYF. CDR3 DNA sequence: TGTGCCAGCAGAGCAGGAAGGGGGCAAGAGACCCAGTACTTC.

This clonotype was seen a handful of times. The chain joins TRBV7-9 to TRBJ2-5, with 11 bases fitting TRBD2. From germline, CDR1 is SEHNR and CDR2 FQNEAQ (reference sequence). The CDR3 has 16 amino acids. Germline trimming cut 8 bases from V and 2 bases from J; bases unmatched to any gene: 10. The CDR3 protein is CASGLSGRAVQETQYF. DNA for the CDR3: TGTGCCAGCGGTCTTAGCGGGAGGGCCGTTCAAGAGACCCAGTACTTC.